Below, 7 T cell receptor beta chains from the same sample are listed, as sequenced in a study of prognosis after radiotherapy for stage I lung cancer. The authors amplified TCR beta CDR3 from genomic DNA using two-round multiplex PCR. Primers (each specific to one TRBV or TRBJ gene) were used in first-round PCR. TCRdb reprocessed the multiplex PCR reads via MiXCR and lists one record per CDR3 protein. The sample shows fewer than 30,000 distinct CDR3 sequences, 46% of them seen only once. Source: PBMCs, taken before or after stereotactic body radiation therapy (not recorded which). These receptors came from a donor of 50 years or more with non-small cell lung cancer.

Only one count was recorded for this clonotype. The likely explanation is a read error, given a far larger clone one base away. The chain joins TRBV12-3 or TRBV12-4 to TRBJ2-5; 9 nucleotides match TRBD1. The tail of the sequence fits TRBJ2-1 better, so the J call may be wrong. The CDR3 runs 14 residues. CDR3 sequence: CASSPLTGGNEQFF. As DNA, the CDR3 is TGTGCCAGCAGCCCCTTGACAGGGGGCAATGAGCAGTTCTTC.

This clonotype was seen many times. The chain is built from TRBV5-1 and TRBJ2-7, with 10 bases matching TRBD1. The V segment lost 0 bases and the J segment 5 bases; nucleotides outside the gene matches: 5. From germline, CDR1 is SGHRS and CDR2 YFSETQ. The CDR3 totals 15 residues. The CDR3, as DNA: TGCGCCAGCAGCTTGGGGACAGGGGGAAGAAACGAGCAGTACTTC. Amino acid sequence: CASSLGTGGRNEQYF.

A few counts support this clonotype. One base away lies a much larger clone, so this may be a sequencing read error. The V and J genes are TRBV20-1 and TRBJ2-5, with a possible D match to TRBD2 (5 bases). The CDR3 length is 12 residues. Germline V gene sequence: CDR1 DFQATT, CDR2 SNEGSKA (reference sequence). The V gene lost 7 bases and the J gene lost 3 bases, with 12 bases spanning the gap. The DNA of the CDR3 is TGCAGTGACCGAGGGCTGGAAGAGACCCAGTACTTC. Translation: CSDRGLEETQYF.

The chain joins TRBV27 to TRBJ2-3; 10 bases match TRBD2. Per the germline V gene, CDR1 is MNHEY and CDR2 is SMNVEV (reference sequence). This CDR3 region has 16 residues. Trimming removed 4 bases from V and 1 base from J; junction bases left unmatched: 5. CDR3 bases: TGTGCCAGCAGTTCCCGGACTAGCGGACGCACAGATACGCAGTATTTT. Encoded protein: CASSSRTSGRTDTQYF.

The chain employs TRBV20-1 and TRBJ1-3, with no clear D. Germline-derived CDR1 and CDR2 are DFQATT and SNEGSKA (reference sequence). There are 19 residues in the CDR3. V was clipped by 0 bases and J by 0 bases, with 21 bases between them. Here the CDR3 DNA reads TGCAGTGCTAGAGATCGGCTGGCACAGACCTCTATCTCTGGAAACACCATATATTTT. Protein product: CSARDRLAQTSISGNTIYF.

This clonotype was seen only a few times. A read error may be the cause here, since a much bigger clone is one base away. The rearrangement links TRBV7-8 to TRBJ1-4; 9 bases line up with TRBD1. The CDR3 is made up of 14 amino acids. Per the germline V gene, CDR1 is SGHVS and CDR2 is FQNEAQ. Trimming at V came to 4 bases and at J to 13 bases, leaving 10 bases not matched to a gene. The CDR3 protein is CASSSVDRGSALFF. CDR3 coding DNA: TGTGCCAGCAGCTCAGTGGACAGGGGTAGTGCACTGTTTTTT. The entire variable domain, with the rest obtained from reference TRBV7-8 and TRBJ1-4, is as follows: GAGVSQSPRYKVAKRGQDVALRCDPISGHVSLFWYQQALGQGPEFLTYFQNEAQLDKSGLPSDRFFAERPEGSVSTLKIQRTQQEDSAVYLCASSSVDRGSALFFGSGTQLSVL.

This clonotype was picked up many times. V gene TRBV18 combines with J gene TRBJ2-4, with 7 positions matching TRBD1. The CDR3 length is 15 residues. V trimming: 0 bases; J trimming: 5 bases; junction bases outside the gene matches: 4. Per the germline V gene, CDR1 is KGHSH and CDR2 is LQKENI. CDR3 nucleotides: TGTGCCAGCTCACCACCCCCTGACAGGGAAAACATTCAGTACTTC. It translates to CASSPPPDRENIQYF. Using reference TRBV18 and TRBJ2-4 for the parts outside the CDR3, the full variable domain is NAGVMQNPRHLVRRRGQEARLRCSPMKGHSHVYWYRQLPEEGLKFMVYLQKENIIDESGMPKERFSAEFPKEGPSILRIQQVVRGDSAAYFCASSPPPDRENIQYFGAGTRLSVL.